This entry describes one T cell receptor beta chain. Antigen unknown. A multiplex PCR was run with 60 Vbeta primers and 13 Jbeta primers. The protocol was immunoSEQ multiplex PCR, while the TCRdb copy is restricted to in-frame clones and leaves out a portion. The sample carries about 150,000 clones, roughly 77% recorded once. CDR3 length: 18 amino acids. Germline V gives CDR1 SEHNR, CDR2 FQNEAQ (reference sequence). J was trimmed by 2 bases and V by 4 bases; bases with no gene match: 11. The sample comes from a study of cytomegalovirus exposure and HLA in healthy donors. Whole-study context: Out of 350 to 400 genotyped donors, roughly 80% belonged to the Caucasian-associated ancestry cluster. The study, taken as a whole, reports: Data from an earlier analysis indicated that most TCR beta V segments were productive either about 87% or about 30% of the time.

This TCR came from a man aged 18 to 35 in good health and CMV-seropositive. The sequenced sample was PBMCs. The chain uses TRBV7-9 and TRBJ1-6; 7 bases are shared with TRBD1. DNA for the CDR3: TGTGCCAGCAGCTATTCCATCGACAGGGACACCTATAATTCACCCCTCCACTTT. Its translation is CASSYSIDRDTYNSPLHF.